This T cell receptor beta chain stems from a study of T cell repertoires in cytomegalovirus infection. As for the study in general: Recently described HLA-C-restricted plus well-studied HLA-B-restricted CMV epitopes were used. Public TCR beta signatures indicated both CMV infection and matching HLA type.

TCRdb recomputed calls from the reads with MiXCR, one row per CDR3 protein. The profile shows approximately 470,000 distinct CDR3 sequences, under 55% of them singletons. This clonotype was seen a few times. The target antigen is unknown. Per germline, CDR1 SGHKS and CDR2 YYEKEE (reference sequence). The CDR3 length is 14 residues. Deletions cut 4 bases from V and 5 bases from J, with 14 bases between. This sequence was found in a human donor in good health (CMV status not recorded). Some clones in this sample may be carry-over from other donors' samples. Specimen: cultured PBMCs, collected from culture after CMV antigen stimulation. This sequence joins TRBV5-5 and TRBJ2-3; TRBD1 is a possible D gene (8 bases). The chain's CDR3 is CASSVNRGGDTQYF. Here the CDR3 DNA reads TGTGCCAGCAGCGTAAACAGGGGGGGAGATACGCAGTATTTT.